The next 9 T cell receptor beta chains were all read from a single sample in a study of T-cell reconstitution after alpha-beta-depleted transplantation in children listed by TCRdb under 2016. Library creation used PCR. Sequencing took place on an Illumina HiSeq 2500. TCR libraries were prepared with molecular barcoding, using unique molecular identifiers to normalize TCRbeta repertoire quantification. TCRdb ran its own pipeline on the public reads, namely fastp trimming at Q25 and MiXCR clone calling, and kept in-frame beta chains. Rows merge per CDR3 protein into single entries with the most common DNA and genes. This sample has about 580,000 distinct CDR3 sequences in its table, and roughly 23% of those were observed once. Around 14% of the sample goes to the ten largest clones. The treatment or condition label here, explained by the study, means: allogeneic hematopoietic cell transplantation with graft depleted of TCRalphabeta T cells and CD19 B cells.

Sequencing used PBMCs, mostly from graft donor cells, obtained 360 days after TCRalphabeta/CD19-depleted stem cell transplant. These receptors came from a boy younger than two who had a stem cell transplant for acute myeloid leukemia, so the T cells may come from the graft donor.

This clonotype came up once. V is TRBV5-1 and J is TRBJ2-4; the match to TRBD2 covers 8 bases. This CDR3 region has 14 residues. After removal of 0 bases from V and 8 bases from J, the junction contained 4 bases not matched to a gene. From germline, CDR1 is SGHRS and CDR2 YFSETQ. The CDR3 spells CASSLEGTSYIQYF. The CDR3 bases are TGCGCCAGCAGCTTGGAGGGGACTAGTTACATTCAGTACTTC.

The sample holds a few counts of this clonotype. The chain couples TRBV5-1 to TRBJ2-5; D uncertain. Trimming pared 0 bases from V and 2 bases from J, leaving 5 bases between. This CDR3 spans 13 amino acids. Germline V CDR1 and CDR2: SGHRS, YFSETQ. CDR3 sequence reads: CASSLEIQETQYF. CDR3 coding DNA: TGCGCCAGCAGCTTGGAAATTCAAGAGACCCAGTACTTC.

Concerning this clonotype itself: This CDR3 fails to terminate in the conserved phenylalanine or tryptophan, so it likely reflects a read error. This sequence joins TRBV20-1 and TRBJ1-4; D might be TRBD1 (5 bases). The germline V gene encodes CDR1 DFQATT and CDR2 SNEGSKA (reference sequence). This CDR3 contains 15 residues. The V end lost 3 bases, the J end lost 8 bases, and 19 bases lay between the germline ends. CDR3 nucleotides: TGCAGTGCTAGCTCCGGTGGGACGTCGGCCGAAAAACTGTTTTCT. This translates into CSASSGGTSAEKLFS.

The chain is built from TRBV9 and TRBJ2-1; tentatively, D is TRBD1 or TRBD2 (6 bases each). The germline V gene has CDR1 SGDLS and CDR2 YYNGEE. The CDR3 is 13 amino acids. V dropped 5 bases and J dropped 8 bases, with 14 bases sitting between them. CDR3 sequence (DNA): TGTGCCAGCAGACGACCAGGGGAGGATGAGCAGTTCTTC. It translates to CASRRPGEDEQFF.

This clonotype was picked up many times. V usage is TRBV5-1 and J usage is TRBJ2-5; D may be TRBD1 (5 bases). Between the trimmed V and J ends, which lost 6 bases and 1 base, there was a span of 13 bases. CDR3 length equals 14 residues. Germline lookup yields CDR1 SGHRS and CDR2 YFSETQ. CDR3 amino acids: CASKIQGSQETQYF. The CDR3 DNA sequence: TGCGCCAGCAAAATTCAGGGCTCCCAAGAGACCCAGTACTTC.

This sequence joins TRBV21-1 and TRBJ2-5; the table calls TRBD2, which could not be checked here. TRBV21-1 represents a pseudogene. The CDR3 has 16 residues. In DNA form, the CDR3 reads TGTGCCAGCAGCCCTTCCGGGACTAGCGGGTCTGGGGCCCAGTACTTC. Amino acid sequence: CASSPSGTSGSGAQYF.

V usage is TRBV29-1 and J usage is TRBJ2-3, with D perhaps TRBD2 (6 bases). This CDR3 is 14 amino acids long. CDR1 is SQVTM, CDR2 ANQGSEA, per germline. Trimming removed 8 bases from V and 1 base from J, with 16 bases in between. CDR3 DNA: TGCAGCTTTCAACTTAGCGGCCGCACAGATACGCAGTATTTT. It is translated as CSFQLSGRTDTQYF.

Many counts were recorded for this clonotype. The gene calls are TRBV5-1 and TRBJ1-4, with D hard to call. Germline V gene sequence: CDR1 SGHRS, CDR2 YFSETQ. V was trimmed by 1 base and J by 8 bases, leaving 12 bases between them. This CDR3 is 14 amino acids long. In nucleotides, the CDR3 is TGCGCCAGCAGCTTGACCCAAAGCGGAGAAAAACTGTTTTTT. Amino acid sequence: CASSLTQSGEKLFF.

This chain joins TRBV20-1 and TRBJ1-2; TRBD1 agrees at 8 bases. The germline gives CDR1 DFQATT, CDR2 SNEGSKA (reference sequence). The trim removed 3 bases at V and 2 bases at J, leaving 2 bases unmatched. This CDR3 is 13 amino acids long. The CDR3 nucleotides read TGCAGTGCTAGGCGGACAGGGAACTATGGCTACACCTTC. Translation gives CSARRTGNYGYTF.